This is a list of T cell receptor beta chains from one sample in a study of blood T cell repertoires in COVID-19. TCRdb keeps only in-frame clones here, not all; method: immunoSEQ multiplex PCR. The data show some 390,000 clones, with approximately 89% seen just once and 1.7% held by the top ten. Input material: PBMCs or T cells enriched from blood (not recorded which). Receptors originate from a woman in her 30s who had recovered from COVID-19. CDR3s include the opening cysteine and the closing phenylalanine or tryptophan. A D gene is named only where the DNA matches it firmly. The size of a clone is reported for some rows only, either as once, few or many, or as a class for expanded clones.

d_gene: TRBD2; v_gene: TRBV28; abundance: NA; j_gene: TRBJ2-5; CDR3aa: CASSPPERGQQETQYF; CDR3nt: TGTGCCAGCAGTCCGCCGGAGCGGGGGCAGCAAGAGACCCAGTACTTC
d_gene: NA; v_gene: TRBV3-1/TRBV3-2; abundance: NA; j_gene: TRBJ1-3; CDR3aa: CASSQEPHRNLNPRSGNTIYF; CDR3nt: TGTGCCAGCAGCCAAGAACCCCACAGGAACCTAAACCCCCGTTCTGGAAACACCATATATTTT
d_gene: NA; v_gene: TRBV27; abundance: NA; j_gene: TRBJ1-1; CDR3aa: CASSYAGQLIGAFF; CDR3nt: TGTGCCAGCAGCTACGCTGGACAGTTAATCGGAGCTTTCTTT
d_gene: NA; v_gene: TRBV12-5; abundance: once; j_gene: TRBJ2-1; CDR3aa: CASGLGQGPLYNEQFF; CDR3nt: TGTGCTAGTGGTTTGGGCCAGGGGCCCCTTTACAATGAGCAGTTCTTC
d_gene: TRBD1; v_gene: TRBV5-4; abundance: NA; j_gene: TRBJ1-4; CDR3aa: CASSEGQINEKLFF; CDR3nt: TGTGCCAGCAGCGAGGGACAGATAAATGAAAAACTGTTTTTT
d_gene: NA; v_gene: TRBV6-5; abundance: few; j_gene: TRBJ1-2; CDR3aa: CASSYGGGPFYGYTF; CDR3nt: TGTGCCAGCAGTTACGGGGGAGGGCCTTTTTATGGCTACACCTTC
d_gene: NA; v_gene: TRBV7-2; abundance: once; j_gene: TRBJ1-1; CDR3aa: CASSRAPGRDTEAFF; CDR3nt: TGTGCCAGCAGCCGGGCCCCTGGGAGGGACACTGAAGCTTTCTTT
d_gene: NA; v_gene: TRBV6-2/TRBV6-3; abundance: NA; j_gene: TRBJ1-2; CDR3aa: CASSPNFDGSGYGYTF; CDR3nt: TGTGCCAGCAGCCCCAACTTCGACGGGTCTGGCTATGGCTACACCTTC
d_gene: TRBD1; v_gene: TRBV28; abundance: once; j_gene: TRBJ1-5; CDR3aa: CASTLQGVPQHF; CDR3nt: TGTGCCAGCACCCTTCAGGGGGTGCCCCAGCATTTT
d_gene: NA; v_gene: TRBV29-1; abundance: NA; j_gene: TRBJ2-3; CDR3aa: CSSILGIDTQYF; CDR3nt: TGCAGCAGCATTCTAGGTATAGATACGCAGTATTTT
d_gene: NA; v_gene: TRBV13; abundance: NA; j_gene: TRBJ2-5; CDR3aa: CASSLEANRQETQYF; CDR3nt: TGTGCCAGCAGCTTAGAGGCTAACAGACAAGAGACCCAGTACTTC
d_gene: TRBD2; v_gene: TRBV5-1; abundance: NA; j_gene: TRBJ2-2; CDR3aa: CASSLTSGWTGELFF; CDR3nt: TGCGCCAGCAGCCTGACTAGCGGGTGGACCGGGGAGCTGTTTTTT
d_gene: NA; v_gene: TRBV23-1; abundance: few; j_gene: TRBJ2-7; CDR3aa: CASSQSQGQPYEQYF; CDR3nt: TGCGCCAGCAGTCAATCGCAGGGGCAGCCCTACGAGCAGTACTTC
d_gene: TRBD2; v_gene: TRBV15; abundance: NA; j_gene: TRBJ2-1; CDR3aa: CATSRGLAGDNEQFF; CDR3nt: TGTGCCACCAGCAGAGGACTAGCGGGGGACAATGAGCAGTTCTTC
d_gene: TRBD1; v_gene: TRBV7-9; abundance: few; j_gene: TRBJ2-7; CDR3aa: CASSANTGDEQYF; CDR3nt: TGTGCCAGCAGCGCAAATACAGGGGACGAGCAGTACTTC
d_gene: NA; v_gene: TRBV12-3/TRBV12-4; abundance: NA; j_gene: TRBJ1-5; CDR3aa: CASSFEGHWPQHF; CDR3nt: TGTGCCAGCAGTTTCGAGGGTCATTGGCCCCAGCATTTT
d_gene: NA; v_gene: TRBV5-1; abundance: NA; j_gene: TRBJ2-7; CDR3aa: CASSSAYEQYF; CDR3nt: TGCGCCAGCAGCTCGGCCTACGAGCAGTACTTC
d_gene: TRBD2; v_gene: TRBV27; abundance: NA; j_gene: TRBJ2-7; CDR3aa: CASRYLAGGPTREQYF; CDR3nt: TGTGCCAGCAGGTACCTAGCGGGAGGGCCAACTCGCGAGCAGTACTTC
d_gene: NA; v_gene: TRBV6-2/TRBV6-3; abundance: NA; j_gene: TRBJ2-1; CDR3aa: CASSRSLEQFF; CDR3nt: TGTGCCAGCAGCCGTAGCCTTGAGCAGTTCTTC
d_gene: NA; v_gene: TRBV5-4; abundance: NA; j_gene: TRBJ2-1; CDR3aa: CASSLSEGAPYNEQFF; CDR3nt: TGTGCCAGCAGCTTGTCCGAGGGTGCCCCCTACAATGAGCAGTTCTTC
d_gene: TRBD1; v_gene: TRBV9; abundance: NA; j_gene: TRBJ2-5; CDR3aa: CASSAPGGRATQYF; CDR3nt: TGTGCCAGCAGCGCCCCAGGGGGTCGAGCGACCCAGTACTTC
d_gene: NA; v_gene: TRBV2; abundance: once; j_gene: TRBJ2-5; CDR3aa: CASYYGRKETQYF; CDR3nt: TGTGCCAGCTATTACGGCAGGAAAGAGACCCAGTACTTC
d_gene: NA; v_gene: TRBV11-3; abundance: NA; j_gene: TRBJ2-3; CDR3aa: CASSPTGSFTDTQYF; CDR3nt: TGTGCCAGCAGCCCAACAGGTTCTTTCACAGATACGCAGTATTTT
d_gene: NA; v_gene: TRBV19; abundance: NA; j_gene: TRBJ1-5; CDR3aa: CASSSSSNSNQPQHF; CDR3nt: TGTGCCAGTAGTTCGTCTTCTAATAGCAATCAGCCCCAGCATTTT
d_gene: NA; v_gene: TRBV6-1; abundance: NA; j_gene: TRBJ1-6; CDR3aa: CASSEESGFRGLHF; CDR3nt: TGTGCCAGCAGTGAAGAATCCGGGTTCCGGGGTCTCCACTTT
d_gene: NA; v_gene: TRBV19; abundance: NA; j_gene: TRBJ1-2; CDR3aa: CASSIGGRGGYGYTF; CDR3nt: TGTGCCAGTAGTATAGGTGGCCGCGGAGGCTATGGCTACACCTTC
d_gene: NA; v_gene: TRBV20-1; abundance: few; j_gene: TRBJ1-6; CDR3aa: CSASAGTQNSPLHF; CDR3nt: TGCAGTGCTAGTGCCGGGACACAGAATTCACCCCTCCACTTT
d_gene: TRBD2; v_gene: TRBV7-9; abundance: NA; j_gene: TRBJ2-7; CDR3aa: CASSHTSDYEQYF; CDR3nt: TGTGCCAGCAGCCACACTAGCGACTACGAGCAGTACTTC
d_gene: TRBD1; v_gene: TRBV6-5; abundance: NA; j_gene: TRBJ2-7; CDR3aa: CASSYSAGQGFHEQYF; CDR3nt: TGTGCCAGCAGTTACTCCGCGGGACAGGGTTTCCACGAGCAGTACTTC
d_gene: TRBD1; v_gene: TRBV6-6; abundance: NA; j_gene: TRBJ1-6; CDR3aa: CASKGTGINSPLHF; CDR3nt: TGTGCCAGCAAGGGGACAGGGATAAATTCACCCCTCCACTTT
d_gene: TRBD1; v_gene: TRBV29-1; abundance: NA; j_gene: TRBJ2-7; CDR3aa: CSVAPGTGSYEQYF; CDR3nt: TGCAGCGTTGCCCCCGGGACAGGGTCCTACGAGCAGTACTTC
d_gene: NA; v_gene: TRBV28; abundance: NA; j_gene: TRBJ2-3; CDR3aa: CASSSDSTDTQYF; CDR3nt: TGTGCCAGCAGTTCAGACTCCACAGATACGCAGTATTTT
d_gene: NA; v_gene: TRBV10-3; abundance: NA; j_gene: TRBJ1-1; CDR3aa: CAISESSLNTEAFF; CDR3nt: TGTGCCATCAGTGAGTCTTCGTTAAACACTGAAGCTTTCTTT
d_gene: TRBD2; v_gene: TRBV11-3; abundance: NA; j_gene: TRBJ2-1; CDR3aa: CASSPGGTSGGFDEQFF; CDR3nt: TGTGCCAGCAGCCCCGGGGGGACTAGCGGGGGGTTCGATGAGCAGTTCTTC
d_gene: TRBD2; v_gene: TRBV5-1; abundance: NA; j_gene: TRBJ2-2; CDR3aa: CASSSWTSGGELFF; CDR3nt: TGCGCCAGCAGCTCCTGGACTAGTGGCGGGGAGCTGTTTTTT
d_gene: NA; v_gene: TRBV11-2; abundance: NA; j_gene: TRBJ2-2; CDR3aa: CASSQLVGTGELFF; CDR3nt: TGTGCCAGCAGCCAACTAGTGGGCACCGGGGAGCTGTTTTTT
d_gene: TRBD1; v_gene: TRBV7-2; abundance: NA; j_gene: TRBJ1-5; CDR3aa: CASSSDRGNQPQHF; CDR3nt: TGTGCCAGCAGTTCGGACAGGGGCAATCAGCCCCAGCATTTT
d_gene: NA; v_gene: TRBV28; abundance: NA; j_gene: TRBJ2-1; CDR3aa: CASSTHRGNNEQFF; CDR3nt: TGTGCCAGCAGTACCCATAGGGGTAACAATGAGCAGTTCTTC
d_gene: NA; v_gene: TRBV9; abundance: NA; j_gene: TRBJ1-1; CDR3aa: CASSERLGVSTEAFF; CDR3nt: TGTGCCAGCAGCGAGAGACTGGGAGTGAGCACTGAAGCTTTCTTT
d_gene: NA; v_gene: TRBV3-1/TRBV3-2; abundance: NA; j_gene: TRBJ2-7; CDR3aa: CASSQDQPGVGREQYF; CDR3nt: TGTGCCAGCAGCCAAGATCAGCCCGGGGTGGGTCGCGAGCAGTACTTC
d_gene: NA; v_gene: TRBV7-6; abundance: once; j_gene: TRBJ1-6; CDR3aa: CASSLDSSYNSPLHF; CDR3nt: TGTGCCAGCAGTTTGGACAGCTCCTATAATTCACCCCTCCACTTT
d_gene: NA; v_gene: TRBV11-2; abundance: NA; j_gene: TRBJ2-5; CDR3aa: CASSSPTVQETQYF; CDR3nt: TGTGCCAGCAGCTCCCCGACAGTCCAAGAGACCCAGTACTTC